These 20 T cell receptor beta chains originate from one sample sequenced in a study of cytomegalovirus exposure and HLA in healthy donors. The study ran its PCR with 60 Vbeta and 13 Jbeta primers. The repertoire was sequenced with immunoSEQ multiplex PCR; TCRdb's copy has only in-frame clones and lacks some. The table has roughly 99,000 clones, approximately 75% seen once; the top ten hold roughly 3.8%. Sequences were obtained from PBMCs. The receptors originated from a woman in her thirties or forties in good health and CMV-seronegative.

As concerns this clone: The junction and the germline gene differ at one end; a read error may be behind it. V gene TRBV7-9 combines with J gene TRBJ2-7, with 10 bases aligning to TRBD2. The CDR3 is 12 residues long. Germline assignment: CDR1 SEHNR and CDR2 FQNEAQ (reference sequence). The CDR3: CASSPAGGGTHF. The CDR3 coding sequence is TGTGCCAGCAGCCCAGCGGGAGGGGGTACGCACTTC.

The chain links TRBV7-8 to TRBJ2-2; unclear D gene. The CDR3 consists of 11 residues. V shed 5 bases and J shed 4 bases, with 2 bases lying between them. CDR1 is SGHVS, CDR2 FQNEAQ, per germline. CDR3: CASSLTGELFF. CDR3 bases: TGTGCCAGCAGCCTCACCGGGGAGCTGTTTTTT.

In DNA form, the CDR3 reads TGTGCCAGCAGTTCGGGCCGGACAGGGTTCAATCAGCCCCAGCATTTT. It is translated as CASSSGRTGFNQPQHF. The V gene is TRBV6-5, the J gene TRBJ1-5; 8 positions agree with TRBD1. Looked up from germline, CDR1 is MNHEY and CDR2 is SVGAGI. The junction had 8 bases not matched to a gene; V was cut back by 4 bases and J by 3 bases. This CDR3 has 16 residues.

This rearrangement joins TRBV4-3 to TRBJ2-5, with 9 bases identical to TRBD1. Germline V gene data show CDR1 as LGHNA and CDR2 as YSLEER. CDR3 length: 15 residues. V was pared by 4 bases and J by 5 bases, with 8 bases of the junction left unmatched. The CDR3 spells CASSPSDRGGETQYF. The CDR3 bases are TGCGCCAGCAGCCCCTCCGACAGGGGGGGCGAGACCCAGTACTTC.

The genes are TRBV7-9 and TRBJ2-1; the D call may be TRBD1 or TRBD2 (5 bases each). With 5 bases removed from V and 9 bases from J, the gap between germline ends came to 14 bases. Germline CDR1 is SEHNR and CDR2 is FQNEAQ (reference sequence). CDR3 length: 13 amino acids. The CDR3 spells CASSLGAEGEQFF. In DNA, the CDR3 is TGTGCCAGCAGCCTAGGGGCAGAGGGTGAGCAGTTCTTC.

This rearrangement joins TRBV7-3 to TRBJ1-1; D is undetermined. V shed 0 bases and J shed 1 base, with 6 bases lying between them. Germline-derived CDR1 and CDR2 are SGHTA and FQGTGA. The CDR3 runs 14 residues. The CDR3 region has the DNA TGTGCCAGCAGCTTAACGAGGGCGAACACTGAAGCTTTCTTT. This codes for CASSLTRANTEAFF. The complete variable domain, with remaining parts taken from reference TRBV7-3 and TRBJ1-1, reads GAGVSQTPSNKVTEKGKYVELRCDPISGHTALYWYRQSLGQGPEFLIYFQGTGAADDSGLPNDRFFAVRPEGSVSTLKIQRTERGDSAVYLCASSLTRANTEAFFGQGTRLTVV.

The chain recombines TRBV14 with TRBJ1-1; 7 bases are shared with TRBD1. The CDR3 runs to 15 residues. Looked up from germline, CDR1 is SGHDN and CDR2 is FVKESK. Trimming cost V 4 bases and J 5 bases; bases outside gene matches: 10. CDR3 amino acids: CASSPPDRGPTEAFF. CDR3 coding DNA: TGTGCCAGCAGCCCCCCGGATAGGGGGCCTACTGAAGCTTTCTTT.

The J gene is TRBJ2-2, the V gene TRBV7-3; D is possibly TRBD1 (6 bases). The length of the CDR3 is 13 residues. Per the germline V gene, CDR1 is SGHTA and CDR2 is FQGTGA. V was clipped by 3 bases and J by 6 bases, with 8 bases between them. CDR3 DNA: TGTGCCAGCAGCTTTGAGGGGGCCGGGGAGCTGTTTTTT. Protein product: CASSFEGAGELFF.

The chain has TRBV7-2 and TRBJ2-1, with 7 bases fitting TRBD1. Trimming took 5 bases from V and 5 from J; bases not matched to a gene: 12. The CDR3 has 16 residues. Germline V gene lookup returns CDR1 SGHTA and CDR2 FQGNSA. The CDR3 region is CASSVRTGVGHNEQFF. The DNA of the CDR3 is TGTGCCAGCAGCGTCCGAACAGGGGTTGGACACAATGAGCAGTTCTTC.

The chain employs TRBV4-2 and TRBJ2-7, with a weak D call TRBD2 (6 bases). Germline CDR1 LGHNA, CDR2 YNFKEQ. The CDR3 spans 15 residues. The V and J ends lost 0 bases and 2 bases respectively, with 11 bases between them. The CDR3 loop reads CASSQDRTKAYEQYF. Here the CDR3 DNA reads TGTGCCAGCAGCCAAGATAGGACTAAAGCCTACGAGCAGTACTTC.

J is TRBJ1-1 and V is TRBV11-2, with 11 bases fitting TRBD1. Per germline, CDR1 SGHAT and CDR2 FQNNGV. V lost 5 bases, J lost 4 bases, and 6 bases stayed unmatched. The CDR3 spans 15 residues. The CDR3 nucleotides are TGTGCCAGCAGCGTCGGACAGGGGGCTATCACTGAAGCTTTCTTT. This sequence encodes CASSVGQGAITEAFF.

This chain uses TRBV4-1 with TRBJ2-1, with 9 bases identical to TRBD2. V shed 4 bases, J shed 2 bases, and the junction held 0 bases outside the gene matches. Per germline, CDR1 MGHRA and CDR2 YSYEKL. This CDR3 spans 14 amino acids. The CDR3, as DNA: TGCGCCAGCAGCCGCGGGGGGGCCTACAATGAGCAGTTCTTC. This codes for CASSRGGAYNEQFF.

There are a few counts of this clone. The gene calls are TRBV30 and TRBJ1-1; D might be TRBD1 (6 bases). The CDR3 is made up of 14 amino acids. CDR1 and CDR2 (germline): GTSNPN, SVGIG (reference sequence). V was shortened by 0 bases and J by 0 bases, with 8 bases between the two germline ends. CDR3 protein: CAWSVYRVNTEAFF. Here the CDR3 DNA reads TGTGCCTGGAGTGTTTACAGGGTGAACACTGAAGCTTTCTTT.

Only one count was recorded for this clone. This rearrangement joins TRBV4-3 to TRBJ2-1; the match to TRBD1 covers 10 bases. The CDR3 spans 15 residues. V was pared by 5 bases and J by 6 bases, with 7 bases of the junction left unmatched. CDR1 and CDR2 (germline): LGHNA, YSLEER. CDR3: CASSWAGTGANEQFF. As DNA, the CDR3 is TGCGCCAGCAGCTGGGCGGGGACAGGGGCCAATGAGCAGTTCTTC.

The gene calls are TRBV7-3 and TRBJ1-6; D call uncertain. Germline V gives CDR1 SGHTA, CDR2 FQGTGA. The CDR3 spans 13 residues. V was clipped by 5 bases and J by 8 bases, with 10 bases between them. CDR3 DNA: TGTGCCAGCAGCCCCACCGTAGATTCACCCCTCCACTTT. It specifies CASSPTVDSPLHF.

The chain links TRBV27 to TRBJ2-6; D uncertain. CDR1 MNHEY and CDR2 SMNVEV come from the germline V gene (reference sequence). The CDR3 spans 16 residues. V was trimmed by 0 bases and J by 3 bases, leaving 9 bases between them. The CDR3 bases are TGTGCCAGCAGTTTATCGCCGAGTGGTGGGGCCAACGTCCTGACTTTC. Its protein product is CASSLSPSGGANVLTF.

V gene TRBV18 combines with J gene TRBJ1-5, with TRBD1 as a possible D gene (5 bases). There are 16 residues in the CDR3. Between the trimmed V and J ends, which lost 0 bases and 1 base, there was a span of 10 bases. CDR1 is KGHSH, CDR2 LQKENI, per germline. CDR3 sequence: CASSPPGGGSNQPQHF. In DNA, the CDR3 is TGTGCCAGCTCACCACCGGGGGGGGGAAGCAATCAGCCCCAGCATTTT.

This sequence joins TRBV6-4 and TRBJ1-3; TRBD1 aligns across 9 bases. CDR3 length equals 15 residues. Germline lookup yields CDR1 MRHNA and CDR2 SNTAGT. V was clipped by 6 bases and J by 3 bases; unmatched bases: 6. CDR3 region: CASSLDRGSGNTIYF. In DNA, the CDR3 is TGTGCCAGCAGCTTGGACAGGGGAAGTGGAAACACCATATATTTT.

The chain links TRBV18 to TRBJ2-1; TRBD1 might be the D (6 bases). V was trimmed by 3 bases and J by 3 bases, leaving 9 bases between them. The CDR3 is 14 residues long. The germline gives CDR1 KGHSH, CDR2 LQKENI. CDR3 DNA: TGTGCCAGCTCACCCTGGACAGACTACAATGAGCAGTTCTTC. Protein: CASSPWTDYNEQFF.

There are a few counts of this clone. Relative to the germline gene, one junction end is altered; a read error may explain this. CDR3 DNA: TGTGCCAGTAGTGTCACAACGAACAGTGAAGCTTTCTTT. Translating gives CASSVTTNSEAFF. The V call is TRBV19, the J call TRBJ1-1; no clear D. CDR1 and CDR2 from the germline V gene are LNHDA and SQIVND (reference sequence). This CDR3 has 13 amino acids.